A single sample gave rise to the 29 T cell receptor beta chains below, sequenced in a study of identical twins (dated by TCRdb to the mid-2010s). Libraries were prepared through 5' RACE. For sequencing, an Illumina HiSeq 2000 was employed. The public reads were run again by TCRdb, first through fastp at Q25 and then through MiXCR, and only productive beta chains were kept. A single entry per CDR3 protein holds the most common genes and DNA from its merged rows. Counted in this sample were about 720,000 distinct CDR3 sequences; over 8.5% of them appeared once. The ten largest clones represent around 0.98% of the sample. This same sample was also part of a study on yellow fever vaccine responses in identical twins.

Source material: PBMCs. The origin of the receptors is a woman between 18 and 29 years old in good health.

The V gene is TRBV12-3 or TRBV12-4, the J gene TRBJ1-5, with a tentative D call TRBD1 (6 bases). The CDR3 is made up of 16 amino acids. V was shortened by 6 bases and J by 4 bases, with 19 bases between the two germline ends. The CDR3 DNA is TGTGCCAGCAGCCGAGGGGGGCCCGAGGGGAATCAGCCCCAGCATTTT. Protein product: CASSRGGPEGNQPQHF.

This clonotype was counted only a few times. V and J are TRBV20-1 and TRBJ2-7, with TRBD2 matching over 9 bases. This CDR3 is built from 13 residues. J was trimmed by 6 bases and V by 2 bases; bases with no gene match: 5. Germline CDR1 DFQATT, CDR2 SNEGSKA (reference sequence). Here the CDR3 reads CSARLAGPPEQYF. CDR3 sequence (DNA): TGCAGTGCTAGACTAGCGGGGCCGCCCGAGCAGTACTTC.

The rearrangement links TRBV18 to TRBJ2-2, with 8 bases fitting TRBD1. With 1 base clipped from V and 3 bases from J, the junction kept 7 bases outside the gene matches. Germline CDR1 KGHSH, CDR2 LQKENI. This CDR3 has 17 residues. CDR3 in DNA: TGTGCCAGCTCACCACAAATGACAGGGGCGGACACCGGGGAGCTGTTTTTT. It yields the protein CASSPQMTGADTGELFF.

In its sample, this clonotype was seen a few times. This CDR3 reads CASSLTAALTYEQYF. The CDR3 DNA is TGTGCCAGCAGCTTGACTGCCGCCCTCACCTACGAGCAGTACTTC. The chain joins TRBV7-9 to TRBJ2-7; D call uncertain. The ends were cut back, 3 bases at V and 2 bases at J, with 14 bases in the middle. The CDR3 loop spans 15 amino acids. Looked up from germline, CDR1 is SEHNR and CDR2 is FQNEAQ (reference sequence).

CDR3 sequence: CASCPNLAYEQYF. Written as DNA, the CDR3 is TGTGCCAGCTGTCCCAACCTCGCCTACGAGCAGTACTTC. The genes are TRBV19 and TRBJ2-7, with D uncertain. CDR1 is LNHDA, CDR2 SQIVND, per germline (reference sequence). Trimming stripped 9 bases from V and 2 bases from J, with 14 bases between. CDR3 size: 13 residues.

The J gene is TRBJ2-7, the V gene TRBV27; 7 bases match TRBD1. The CDR3 loop spans 17 amino acids. Germline CDR1 is MNHEY and CDR2 is SMNVEV (reference sequence). J gave up 3 bases and V 4 bases, and 15 bases lay outside the gene matches. Written as DNA, the CDR3 is TGTGCCAGCAGTTCACTCTCCCGGGACAGAGTTAACTACGAGCAGTACTTC. Translated: CASSSLSRDRVNYEQYF.

This clonotype was seen only a few times. The chain carries TRBV11-3 and TRBJ2-1; a weak D match, TRBD1 (5 bases). V was shortened by 5 bases and J by 3 bases, with 11 bases between the two germline ends. This CDR3 spans 14 amino acids. Germline-derived CDR1 and CDR2 are SGHNT and YENEEA. CDR3 coding DNA: TGTGCCAGCAGCGAACAAGGGGACTACAATGAGCAGTTCTTC. It encodes CASSEQGDYNEQFF.

This clonotype was seen only a few times. The rearrangement links TRBV10-3 to TRBJ2-3; TRBD2 matches at 14 bases. CDR3 length: 17 residues. V lost 6 bases to trimming and J lost 0 bases; unmatched junction nucleotides: 5. In germline, CDR1 is ENHRY, CDR2 SYGVKD. The chain's CDR3 is CAISRTSGGTSTDTQYF. The CDR3 DNA reads as TGTGCCATCAGCAGGACTAGCGGGGGGACAAGCACAGATACGCAGTATTTT.

V usage is TRBV29-1 and J usage is TRBJ2-7, with D perhaps matching TRBD1 (5 bases). The CDR3 has 12 residues. The V and J ends lost 2 bases and 6 bases respectively, with 11 bases between them. Germline CDR1 is SQVTM and CDR2 is ANQGSEA. The CDR3 DNA is TGCAGCGTTGAACAGGGTGTCTCCGAGCAGTACTTC. As protein: CSVEQGVSEQYF.

This clonotype appeared a few times. This chain joins TRBV20-1 and TRBJ2-1; D gene unclear. V was trimmed by 3 bases and J by 8 bases, leaving 8 bases between them. This CDR3 region has 11 residues. Germline V gives CDR1 DFQATT, CDR2 SNEGSKA (reference sequence). CDR3 protein: CSASLGDEQFF. CDR3 nucleotides: TGCAGTGCTAGTCTCGGTGATGAGCAGTTCTTC.

This clonotype was seen only a few times. The chain uses TRBV12-3 or TRBV12-4 and TRBJ2-3, with 11 bases aligning to TRBD2. The J segment lost 1 base and the V segment lost 3 bases, leaving 6 bases of the junction unmatched. CDR3 length: 17 amino acids. In nucleotides, the CDR3 is TGTGCCAGCAGTTTTACCCAGGGACTAGCGGGCACAGATACGCAGTATTTT. Amino acid sequence: CASSFTQGLAGTDTQYF.

This clonotype was detected a few times. At one of its ends the junction is not consistent with the germline gene, which may arise from a read error. The J gene is TRBJ1-1, the V gene TRBV5-1; TRBD1 matches 7 bases. Per germline, CDR1 SGHRS and CDR2 YFSETQ. The length of the CDR3 is 15 residues. The CDR3 protein is CASSLEGADNTEAFF. The CDR3 DNA sequence: TGCGCCAGCAGTTTGGAGGGGGCAGATAACACTGAAGCTTTCTTT.

This clonotype was recorded many times. This chain connects TRBV10-3 to TRBJ2-1, with D maybe TRBD2 (6 bases). Per the germline V gene, CDR1 is ENHRY and CDR2 is SYGVKD. The CDR3 is made up of 17 amino acids. V lost 0 bases, J lost 2 bases, and 14 bases lay in between. The CDR3 DNA reads as TGTGCCATCAGTGAGTCGAAGCGTACGGGGGCCTACAATGAGCAGTTCTTC. Its translation: CAISESKRTGAYNEQFF.

Ten or more counts support this clonotype. The chain uses TRBV24-1 and TRBJ2-2; D remains unclear. CDR1 and CDR2 from the germline V gene are KGHDR and SFDVKD. The CDR3 has 14 residues. The germline V and J ends were trimmed by 0 bases and 3 bases, with 4 bases remaining between them. This CDR3 is CATSDLLDTGELFF. CDR3 sequence (DNA): TGTGCCACCAGTGATTTGCTTGACACCGGGGAGCTGTTTTTT.

This clonotype occurred a few times. This chain uses TRBV25-1 with TRBJ2-7; 7 bases are shared with TRBD1. V was clipped by 8 bases and J by 6 bases; unmatched bases: 4. The germline CDR1 and CDR2 sequences are MGHDK and SYGVNS. This CDR3 has 11 residues. The CDR3 region has the DNA TGTGCCAGCCGGACAGGCCCCGAGCAGTACTTC. It specifies CASRTGPEQYF.

The rearrangement links TRBV20-1 to TRBJ2-3; D is ambiguous. The CDR3 runs to 14 residues. Trimming shortened V by 2 bases and J by 4 bases, and 13 bases separated the two germline ends. CDR1 is DFQATT and CDR2 is SNEGSKA in the germline V gene (reference sequence). The CDR3 bases are TGCAGTGCTAGACCCCAGGTGATTGCAGATACGCAGTATTTT. Protein: CSARPQVIADTQYF.

This clonotype has only a few counts. This chain joins TRBV15 and TRBJ2-7; a weak D match, TRBD1 (5 bases). CDR1 is LNHNV, CDR2 YYDKDF, per germline (reference sequence). The CDR3 runs to 13 residues. With 8 bases removed from V and 2 bases from J, the gap between germline ends came to 13 bases. The CDR3 region is CATRSRETYEQYF. In nucleotides, the CDR3 is TGTGCCACCCGGTCCAGGGAAACCTACGAGCAGTACTTC. The full variable domain, with the rest looked up from reference TRBV15 and TRBJ2-7, is DAMVIQNPRYQVTQFGKPVTLSCSQTLNHNVMYWYQQKSSQAPKLLFHYYDKDFNNEADTPDNFQSRRPNTSFCFLDIRSPGLGDTAMYLCATRSRETYEQYFGPGTRLTVT.

V is TRBV5-1 and J is TRBJ2-6; D may correspond to TRBD1 or TRBD2 (5 bases each). Looked up from germline, CDR1 is SGHRS and CDR2 is YFSETQ. The CDR3 spans 15 residues. V was cut by 5 bases and J by 7 bases, with 16 bases left in between. CDR3 sequence: CASSRDGDRANVLTF. The CDR3 nucleotides read TGCGCCAGCAGTCGGGACGGGGATCGAGCCAACGTCCTGACTTTC.

This clonotype was recorded a few times. The genes are TRBV29-1 and TRBJ2-1; TRBD2 is a possible D gene (6 bases). V lost 5 bases and J 7 bases, leaving 15 bases between the germline ends. The germline CDR1 and CDR2 sequences are SQVTM and ANQGSEA. The CDR3 length is 13 residues. The CDR3 region is CSVNRLDKNEQFF. Here the CDR3 DNA reads TGCAGCGTTAATCGACTAGATAAGAATGAGCAGTTCTTC.

V and J are TRBV7-2 and TRBJ2-7; D could derive from TRBD1 or TRBD2 (5 bases each). The germline V and J ends were trimmed by 5 bases and 5 bases, with 16 bases remaining between them. Germline values: CDR1 SGHTA, CDR2 FQGNSA. The CDR3 covers 14 residues. CDR3 nucleotide sequence: TGTGCCAGCAGCCCTAGACTCGGGGCTCACGAGCAGTACTTC. As protein: CASSPRLGAHEQYF.

This chain connects TRBV20-1 to TRBJ2-3, with unresolved D. The CDR3 covers 14 residues. The germline V gene encodes CDR1 DFQATT and CDR2 SNEGSKA (reference sequence). With 0 bases removed from V and 6 bases from J, the gap between germline ends came to 13 bases. In nucleotides, the CDR3 is TGCAGTGCTAGAGATCCGGCCCGACTGGATACGCAGTATTTT. It encodes CSARDPARLDTQYF.

This chain connects TRBV4-2 to TRBJ2-1, with D perhaps given as TRBD1 or TRBD2 (5 bases each). The CDR3 extends over 14 amino acids. The V and J ends lost 1 base and 6 bases respectively, with 10 bases between them. CDR1 is LGHNA, CDR2 YNFKEQ, per germline. The CDR3 protein is CASSQGDPGNEQFF. CDR3 nucleotide sequence: TGTGCCAGCAGCCAAGGGGACCCGGGCAATGAGCAGTTCTTC.

A few counts support this clonotype. The chain employs TRBV11-2 and TRBJ2-7, with 10 nucleotides matching TRBD2. V gave up 3 bases and J gave up 0 bases; unmatched junction bases: 14. Germline loops: CDR1 SGHAT, CDR2 FQNNGV. This CDR3 is built from 19 residues. CDR3 in DNA: TGTGCCAGCAGCTTCTTCCTCAGACTAGCGGGCCCTACCTCCTACGAGCAGTACTTC. This codes for CASSFFLRLAGPTSYEQYF.

This clonotype was found many times. V gene TRBV28 combines with J gene TRBJ1-4, with TRBD1 as a possible D gene (5 bases). In germline, CDR1 is MDHEN, CDR2 SYDVKM. The CDR3 length is 14 residues. Deletions cut 8 bases from V and 4 bases from J, with 14 bases between. The CDR3 DNA is TGTGCCAGCGGGGGTCAGGCTTTTAATGAAAAACTGTTTTTT. This sequence encodes CASGGQAFNEKLFF.

The gene calls are TRBV6-2 or TRBV6-3 and TRBJ2-7; unclear D gene. Trimming pared 4 bases from V and 6 bases from J, leaving 7 bases between. Germline CDR1 MNHEY, CDR2 SVGEGT. This CDR3 comprises 11 residues. The CDR3 spells CASSSMPEQYF. For the CDR3, the DNA is TGTGCCAGCAGTTCGATGCCCGAGCAGTACTTC.

The V call is TRBV6-1, the J call TRBJ1-4, with D perhaps TRBD1 (6 bases). Germline CDR1 MNHNS, CDR2 SASEGT. Trimming shortened V by 5 bases and J by 6 bases, and 22 bases separated the two germline ends. The CDR3 runs to 17 residues. The CDR3 nucleotides read TGTGCCAGCAGTCCGGGACACGGCTTTCTTGGGGATGAAAAACTGTTTTTT. Its translation is CASSPGHGFLGDEKLFF.

This clonotype was picked up many times. This sequence joins TRBV6-2 or TRBV6-3 and TRBJ2-1, with TRBD1 identical over 11 bases. The V gene end was trimmed by 5 bases and the J gene end by 5 bases; junction bases not matched to a gene: 5. Germline CDR1 and CDR2: MNHEY and SVGEGT. CDR3 length: 15 amino acids. The chain's CDR3 is CASSARDRGNNEQFF. CDR3 nucleotides: TGTGCCAGCAGTGCCCGGGACAGGGGGAACAATGAGCAGTTCTTC.

The V gene is TRBV5-1, the J gene TRBJ2-3; D unresolved. This CDR3 comprises 13 residues. The V gene's germline CDR1 is SGHRS and CDR2 YFSETQ. Between the trimmed V and J ends, which lost 0 bases and 10 bases, there was a span of 12 bases. CDR3 bases: TGCGCCAGCAGCTTGGCCCTCTACCAGGCGCAGTATTTT. It encodes CASSLALYQAQYF.

This clonotype was seen only a few times. In DNA form, the CDR3 reads TGTGCCAGCAGCTTAATTTCGGGACCGAGAAACAATGAGCAGTTCTTC. It is translated as CASSLISGPRNNEQFF. The chain carries TRBV7-8 and TRBJ2-1; tentatively, D is TRBD1 or TRBD2 (5 bases each). The CDR3 has 16 amino acids. Germline CDR1 and CDR2: SGHVS and FQNEAQ. The V end lost 2 bases, the J end lost 5 bases, and 16 bases lay between the germline ends.